The 24 T cell receptor beta chains presented below share a single source sample, sequenced in a study of cytomegalovirus exposure and HLA in healthy donors (dated by TCRdb to the late 2010s). The method behind the library was the immunoSEQ multiplex PCR assay. For the multiplex PCR, a mixture combining 60 forward primers for TCR Vbeta segments and 13 reverse primers for TCR Jbeta segments was used. TCRdb obtained this table from immuneACCESS and retained in-frame rearrangements with V and J assigned. These tables miss some clones; where compared with another copy, unresolved V genes account for less than half of the shortfall, and the remainder is unexplained. Within this sample are over 200,000 clones, with just over 75% of them counted one time only. Roughly 2.5% of the sample is held by the ten biggest clonotypes. The sequencing input was PBMCs. These TCRs come from a woman aged 55-69 years in good health and CMV-seropositive.

This chain connects TRBV2 to TRBJ2-1, with D perhaps matching TRBD2 (7 bases). Trimming shortened V by 6 bases and J by 4 bases, and 25 bases separated the two germline ends. CDR3 size: 18 residues. Per germline, CDR1 SNHLY and CDR2 FYNNEI. The CDR3 region has the DNA TGTGCCAGCAGGCCAGCTAGCGGAGGGGGGAGAGGGTACAATGAGCAGTTCTTC. Its protein is CASRPASGGGRGYNEQFF.

The J gene is TRBJ2-2, the V gene TRBV9, with 8 bases that match TRBD1. The CDR3 totals 16 residues. From germline, CDR1 is SGDLS and CDR2 YYNGEE. Unmatched junction bases numbered 9, after V lost 4 bases and J lost 4 bases. As DNA, the CDR3 is TGTGCCAGCAGCCCAGGGGGCGGGGCGACCACCGGGGAGCTGTTTTTT. This encodes CASSPGGGATTGELFF. The whole variable domain, filled in from reference TRBV9 and TRBJ2-2, reads DSGVTQTPKHLITATGQRVTLRCSPRSGDLSVYWYQQSLDQGLQFLIQYYNGEERAKGNILERFSAQQFPDLHSELNLSSLELGDSALYFCASSPGGGATTGELFFGEGSRLTVL.

The chain joins TRBV5-1 to TRBJ2-1; 10 positions agree with TRBD1. The CDR3 length is 14 residues. V lost 4 bases to trimming and J lost 8 bases; unmatched junction nucleotides: 6. Looked up from germline, CDR1 is SGHRS and CDR2 is YFSETQ. This CDR3 reads CASSRQGAFDEQFF. In DNA, the CDR3 is TGCGCCAGCAGCCGACAGGGGGCGTTTGATGAGCAGTTCTTC.

V is TRBV29-1 and J is TRBJ2-7; 8 bases align to TRBD1. The junction had 14 bases not matched to a gene; V was cut back by 6 bases and J by 7 bases. There are 14 residues in the CDR3. CDR1 SQVTM and CDR2 ANQGSEA come from the germline V gene. Here the CDR3 DNA reads TGCAGCGTAGATGGACAGGGTGTAGGTCGGGAGCAGTACTTC. Protein sequence: CSVDGQGVGREQYF.

The chain carries TRBV2 and TRBJ2-5, with D tentatively TRBD1 (5 bases). Germline V gene data show CDR1 as SNHLY and CDR2 as FYNNEI. With 7 bases removed from V and 11 bases from J, the gap between germline ends came to 14 bases. The CDR3 runs 11 residues. The CDR3 DNA reads TGTGCCAGCAAGGGGTTAGGAGAGCAGTACTTC. Its translation: CASKGLGEQYF.

The rearrangement uses TRBV6-1 and TRBJ2-3; no clear D. Deletions cut 4 bases from V and 1 base from J, with 21 bases between. This CDR3 has 18 residues. Germline CDR1 is MNHNS and CDR2 is SASEGT. DNA of the CDR3: TGTGCCAGCAGTGGAGGAGTTAATTCGGTTTTGGGCACAGATACGCAGTATTTT. Amino acids: CASSGGVNSVLGTDTQYF.

The chain combines TRBV27 with TRBJ2-1, with 10 bases lining up with TRBD2. The V gene's germline CDR1 is MNHEY and CDR2 SMNVEV (reference sequence). The J segment lost 1 base and the V segment lost 3 bases, leaving 6 bases of the junction unmatched. This CDR3 is built from 17 residues. CDR3 coding DNA: TGTGCCAGCAGTTTCTCCTTAGCGGGAGGTTCCTACAATGAGCAGTTCTTC. Encoded protein: CASSFSLAGGSYNEQFF.

This chain joins TRBV10-3 and TRBJ2-3; 12 nucleotides match TRBD2. Germline CDR1 ENHRY, CDR2 SYGVKD. This CDR3 has 15 amino acids. The junction had 5 bases not matched to a gene; V was cut back by 7 bases and J by 3 bases. For the CDR3, the DNA is TGTGCCATCAAAAGGACTAGCGGGGTTACAGATACGCAGTATTTT. It translates to CAIKRTSGVTDTQYF.

This rearrangement joins TRBV5-1 to TRBJ2-5; weak D call: TRBD1 (5 bases). Germline CDR1 and CDR2: SGHRS and YFSETQ. CDR3 size: 14 residues. Deletions cut 0 bases from V and 4 bases from J, with 10 bases between. The DNA of the CDR3 is TGCGCCAGCAGCTTGGGGCAGGGTATAGAGACCCAGTACTTC. It translates to CASSLGQGIETQYF.

About this clone itself: One junction end does not reproduce the germline sequence, and a read error may be involved. The rearrangement links TRBV7-9 to TRBJ2-1, with TRBD1 matching over 9 bases. The germline gives CDR1 SEHNR, CDR2 FQNEAQ (reference sequence). This CDR3 has 17 amino acids. The CDR3 nucleotides are TGTTCCAGCAGTCGCACTACAGGGGGCCGGTCCTACAATGAGCAGTTCTTC. It specifies CSSSRTTGGRSYNEQFF.

The CDR3, as DNA: TGTGCCAGCAGCCTAGGTAGGGGGCCTGGAAACACCATATATTTT. Translation gives CASSLGRGPGNTIYF. The chain has TRBV9 and TRBJ1-3, with 7 bases identical to TRBD1. V lost 4 bases to trimming and J lost 2 bases; unmatched junction nucleotides: 6. The CDR3 contains 15 residues. CDR1 and CDR2 from the germline V gene are SGDLS and YYNGEE.

This clone came up a few times. The chain carries TRBV27 and TRBJ2-3; D is ambiguous. The V end was cut by 10 bases, the J end by 5 bases, with 10 bases between. This CDR3 spans 11 amino acids. CDR1 MNHEY and CDR2 SMNVEV come from the germline V gene (reference sequence). The CDR3, as DNA: TGTGCCACCCCACGAGGAGATACGCAGTATTTT. Protein sequence: CATPRGDTQYF.

The genes are TRBV14 and TRBJ1-2, with D hard to call. The V end was cut by 4 bases, the J end by 5 bases, with 11 bases between. The CDR3 loop spans 13 amino acids. Germline CDR1 reads SGHDN; CDR2 reads FVKESK. The CDR3 sequence: CASSRGRAYGYTF. For the CDR3, the DNA is TGTGCCAGCAGCCGTGGCCGTGCTTATGGCTACACCTTC.

This chain links TRBV11-1 with TRBJ2-1; TRBD2 matches at 11 bases. The V gene's germline CDR1 is SGHAT and CDR2 FQDESV (reference sequence). V gave up 6 bases and J gave up 8 bases; unmatched junction bases: 9. CDR3 length equals 15 residues. The chain's CDR3 is CASSFSGRGPDEQFF. The CDR3 DNA reads as TGTGCCAGCAGTTTTAGCGGGAGGGGGCCTGATGAGCAGTTCTTC.

The chain joins TRBV5-4 to TRBJ2-3; the D is unclear. V dropped 7 bases and J dropped 2 bases, with 14 bases sitting between them. From germline, CDR1 is SGHNT and CDR2 YYREEE (reference sequence). The CDR3 is made up of 14 amino acids. In nucleotides, the CDR3 is TGTGCCAGCGGCGGTCGAGTGATCACAGATACGCAGTATTTT. This gives the protein CASGGRVITDTQYF.

This chain links TRBV21-1 with TRBJ2-4; the table's D call, TRBD2, has no DNA check behind it. TRBV21-1 is described as a pseudogene. The CDR3 is 16 amino acids. CDR3 sequence (DNA): TGTGCCAGCAGCAGCATTGTACGGGTAGGCAAAAACATTCAGTACTTC. It specifies CASSSIVRVGKNIQYF.

This chain uses TRBV5-6 with TRBJ1-5; TRBD1 aligns across 7 bases. Per germline, CDR1 SGHDT and CDR2 YYEEEE. The CDR3 runs 16 residues. With V trimmed by 0 bases and J by 4 bases, 7 bases remained unmatched. This CDR3 reads CASSLAQGGLNQPQHF. The CDR3 DNA follows: TGTGCCAGCAGCTTGGCACAAGGGGGCCTGAATCAGCCCCAGCATTTT.

The J gene is TRBJ2-7, the V gene TRBV30, with D perhaps TRBD2 (7 bases). The CDR3 is 14 residues long. Germline CDR1 reads GTSNPN; CDR2 reads SVGIG (reference sequence). V dropped 0 bases and J dropped 9 bases, with 18 bases sitting between them. CDR3: CAWSVRGRGWPQYF. The CDR3 DNA follows: TGTGCCTGGAGTGTAAGGGGGAGGGGGTGGCCGCAGTACTTC.

The chain combines TRBV30 with TRBJ2-3; D unclear. Germline CDR1 reads GTSNPN; CDR2 reads SVGIG (reference sequence). V was cut by 3 bases and J by 6 bases, with 10 bases left in between. This CDR3 comprises 12 residues. The CDR3 here is CAWSQRLDTQYF. In DNA, the CDR3 is TGTGCCTGGAGCCAGAGACTCGATACGCAGTATTTT.

The V gene is TRBV7-9, the J gene TRBJ2-5, with D uncertain. V lost 1 base and J 5 bases, leaving 8 bases between the germline ends. The CDR3 length is 13 residues. Germline CDR1 and CDR2: SEHNR and FQNEAQ (reference sequence). The chain's CDR3 is CASSLVTVETQYF. The CDR3 DNA is TGTGCCAGCAGCTTAGTAACTGTCGAGACCCAGTACTTC.

This clone was picked up one time. This chain uses TRBV5-8 with TRBJ2-3; TRBD2 agrees at 10 bases. V gave up 4 bases and J gave up 6 bases; unmatched junction bases: 14. The CDR3 is made up of 17 amino acids. Germline-derived CDR1 and CDR2 are SGHTS and YDEGEE. The CDR3 coding sequence is TGTGCCAGCAGCCGGTCGGGGACTAGCGAGATGGGGGATACGCAGTATTTT. Protein sequence: CASSRSGTSEMGDTQYF.

The genes are TRBV5-1 and TRBJ1-1; perhaps TRBD1 as D (6 bases). The CDR3 totals 15 residues. The germline CDR1 and CDR2 sequences are SGHRS and YFSETQ. Trimming pared 2 bases from V and 4 bases from J, leaving 15 bases between. The CDR3 region has the DNA TGCGCCAGCAGCTTAGATCCACAGGGACGCACTGAAGCTTTCTTT. Residues: CASSLDPQGRTEAFF.

The CDR3 reads CASSLPGQGQYEQYF. CDR3 in DNA: TGTGCCAGCAGTTTACCCGGACAGGGGCAATACGAGCAGTACTTC. The genes are TRBV28 and TRBJ2-7; 9 bases agree with TRBD1. V trimming: 2 bases; J trimming: 4 bases; junction bases outside the gene matches: 6. The length of the CDR3 is 15 residues. Germline CDR1 is MDHEN and CDR2 is SYDVKM.

V gene TRBV7-8 combines with J gene TRBJ1-3; D gene uncertain. With 4 bases removed from V and 0 bases from J, the gap between germline ends came to 10 bases. CDR1 and CDR2 (germline): SGHVS, FQNEAQ. The CDR3 sequence is 15 residues long. CDR3: CASSSRVISGNTIYF. The CDR3 DNA reads as TGTGCCAGCAGCTCCCGGGTCATCTCTGGAAACACCATATATTTT. Drawing the rest from reference TRBV7-8 and TRBJ1-3, the complete variable domain is GAGVSQSPRYKVAKRGQDVALRCDPISGHVSLFWYQQALGQGPEFLTYFQNEAQLDKSGLPSDRFFAERPEGSVSTLKIQRTQQEDSAVYLCASSSRVISGNTIYFGEGSWLTVV.